These 19 T cell receptor beta chains were sequenced from one sample in a study of somatic mutations in cytotoxic T cells in rheumatoid arthritis. Some clones are missing from TCRdb's copy, which holds only in-frame ones; the method was immunoSEQ multiplex PCR. The table shows under 20,000 clones, with 65% to 70% occurring only once. The sequenced material came from CD8+ T cells sorted from blood. These receptors all stem from an adult with rheumatoid arthritis.

Here the CDR3 reads CASSEWAGLNYGYTF. CDR3 coding DNA: TGTGCCAGCAGTGAGTGGGCAGGCCTCAACTATGGCTACACCTTC. The V and J genes are TRBV6-1 and TRBJ1-2; D is unresolved. Germline assignment: CDR1 MNHNS and CDR2 SASEGT. Trimming pared 3 bases from V and 2 bases from J, leaving 13 bases between. The CDR3 is 15 amino acids.

This clone was detected once. This chain joins TRBV28 and TRBJ1-3; D is unresolved. Germline CDR1 and CDR2: MDHEN and SYDVKM. This CDR3 has 13 residues. Trimming left V 6 bases short and J 4 bases short, with 10 bases between. The CDR3 here is CASSREEGNTIYF. CDR3 coding DNA: TGTGCCAGCAGCCGGGAAGAGGGAAACACCATATATTTT.

The chain carries TRBV28 and TRBJ2-5; D is uncertain. Looked up from germline, CDR1 is MDHEN and CDR2 is SYDVKM. The CDR3 totals 14 residues. V lost 6 bases and J lost 5, with 16 bases in between. CDR3 coding DNA: TGTGCCAGCAGCATCTTACGGGTTAGGGAGACCCAGTACTTC. Translating gives CASSILRVRETQYF. Together with reference TRBV28 and TRBJ2-5, the CDR3 gives the full variable domain: DVKVTQSSRYLVKRTGEKVFLECVQDMDHENMFWYRQDPGLGLRLIYFSYDVKMKEKGDIPEGYSVSREKKERFSLILESASTNQTSMYLCASSILRVRETQYFGPGTRLLVL.

As regards this clone: Different DNA sequences within this sample yield the same CDR3. The rearrangement links TRBV27 to TRBJ2-7, with 7 bases identical to TRBD2. Germline V CDR1 and CDR2: MNHEY, SMNVEV (reference sequence). J was trimmed by 4 bases and V by 2 bases; bases with no gene match: 5. The CDR3 is made up of 14 amino acids. CDR3 loop: CASSLSLGGYEQYF. DNA for the CDR3: TGTGCCAGCAGTTTAAGTCTCGGGGGGTACGAGCAGTACTTC.

The chain combines TRBV6-6 with TRBJ2-3, with a weak D call TRBD2 (5 bases). Germline CDR1 MNHNY, CDR2 SVGAGI (reference sequence). Deletions cut 6 bases from V and 5 bases from J, with 15 bases between. The CDR3 contains 14 residues. In DNA form, the CDR3 reads TGTGCCAGCAGCCCCTCGGGGTGGGAAGATACGCAGTATTTT. It yields the protein CASSPSGWEDTQYF.

This rearrangement joins TRBV5-1 to TRBJ1-1, with TRBD1 matching over 7 bases. V was pared by 1 base and J by 5 bases, with 5 bases of the junction left unmatched. In germline, CDR1 is SGHRS, CDR2 YFSETQ. The CDR3 length is 14 residues. CDR3 in amino acids: CASSLNRGVTEAFF. The CDR3 DNA reads TGCGCCAGCAGCTTGAACAGGGGAGTTACTGAAGCTTTCTTT. Looking up the rest from reference TRBV5-1 and TRBJ1-1 gives the full variable domain: KAGVTQTPRYLIKTRGQQVTLSCSPISGHRSVSWYQQTPGQGLQFLFEYFSETQRNKGNFPGRFSGRQFSNSRSEMNVSTLELGDSALYLCASSLNRGVTEAFFGQGTRLTVV.

Only a few counts were recorded for this clone. The CDR3 DNA sequence: TGTGCCAGCAGCTTCGAAGGACTAGCGGACTACTCCTACAATGAGCAGTTCTTC. Translation gives CASSFEGLADYSYNEQFF. The chain is built from TRBV7-9 and TRBJ2-1; 10 nucleotides line up with TRBD2. The CDR3 is 18 amino acids. CDR1 is SEHNR and CDR2 is FQNEAQ in the germline V gene (reference sequence). Trimming cost V 3 bases and J 0 bases; bases outside gene matches: 8.

The chain recombines TRBV28 with TRBJ1-1; 7 nucleotides match TRBD1. The CDR3 spans 15 residues. Unmatched junction bases numbered 14, after V lost 8 bases and J lost 5 bases. In germline, CDR1 is MDHEN, CDR2 SYDVKM. The CDR3 sequence: CASRQLTDRETEAFF. As DNA, the CDR3 is TGTGCCAGCCGACAATTGACCGACAGGGAAACTGAAGCTTTCTTT.

J is TRBJ1-1 and V is TRBV7-9, with TRBD1 identical over 11 bases. Germline CDR1 is SEHNR and CDR2 is FQNEAQ (reference sequence). V lost 5 bases and J lost 4; bases outside the gene matches: 3. The CDR3 covers 14 residues. CDR3 coding DNA: TGTGCCAGCAGCCCAGGACAGGGGGCCACTGAAGCTTTCTTT. Amino acids: CASSPGQGATEAFF.

Concerning this clone itself: Distinct nucleotide sequences in the sample also encode this CDR3. The chain combines TRBV29-1 with TRBJ2-1; TRBD2 aligns across 16 bases. V was clipped by 6 bases and J by 7 bases; unmatched bases: 3. CDR3 length equals 14 residues. CDR1 and CDR2 from the germline V gene are SQVTM and ANQGSEA. CDR3 region: CSVLGLAGGNEQFF. CDR3 DNA: TGCAGCGTCCTGGGACTAGCGGGGGGGAATGAGCAGTTCTTC.

The rearrangement uses TRBV30 and TRBJ2-1; D remains unclear. The CDR3 has 15 amino acids. CDR1 and CDR2 from the germline V gene are GTSNPN and SVGIG (reference sequence). The V end lost 4 bases, the J end lost 0 bases, and 13 bases lay between the germline ends. The CDR3 nucleotides are TGTGCCTGGACCCCCCTCGTAGGCTCCTACAATGAGCAGTTCTTC. This gives the protein CAWTPLVGSYNEQFF.

This clone was seen only a few times. The chain uses TRBV4-3 and TRBJ1-2, with D tentatively TRBD1 (5 bases). Trimming took 0 bases from V and 2 from J, leaving 10 bases between them. CDR1 and CDR2 (germline): LGHNA, YSLEER. This CDR3 contains 15 residues. CDR3 nucleotides: TGCGCCAGCAGCCAAGACGGACACCCGAACTATGGCTACACCTTC. Translated, it gives CASSQDGHPNYGYTF.

This sequence joins TRBV7-8 and TRBJ2-3, with a tentative D call TRBD1 (6 bases). Germline lookup yields CDR1 SGHVS and CDR2 FQNEAQ. Deletions cut 5 bases from V and 6 bases from J, with 15 bases between. The CDR3 contains 14 residues. The CDR3 reads CASSPYAGADTQYF. CDR3 DNA: TGTGCCAGCAGCCCTTATGCAGGGGCCGATACGCAGTATTTT.

The genes are TRBV5-6 and TRBJ2-7, with D uncertain. The CDR3 is made up of 13 amino acids. The V and J ends lost 0 bases and 3 bases respectively, with 7 bases between them. Germline V gene data show CDR1 as SGHDT and CDR2 as YYEEEE. CDR3 protein: CASSLGDVYEQYF. Here the CDR3 DNA reads TGTGCCAGCAGCTTGGGAGATGTCTACGAGCAGTACTTC.

This clone is termed medium-sized (0.01 to 0.1%). V is TRBV11-1 and J is TRBJ2-2; the D is unclear. This CDR3 has 12 residues. V gave up 2 bases and J gave up 6 bases, with 4 bases separating them. CDR1 is SGHAT, CDR2 FQDESV, per germline (reference sequence). The CDR3 sequence is CASSLTAGELFF. The DNA of the CDR3 is TGTGCCAGCAGCTTAACAGCCGGGGAGCTGTTTTTT.

This clone was recorded a few times. The J gene is TRBJ2-7, the V gene TRBV4-2; D remains ambiguous. This CDR3 is built from 16 residues. The ends were cut back, 0 bases at V and 0 bases at J, with 12 bases in the middle. CDR1 and CDR2 (germline): LGHNA, YNFKEQ. This CDR3 reads CASSQETSANSYEQYF. CDR3 in DNA: TGTGCCAGCAGCCAAGAAACCAGTGCCAACTCCTACGAGCAGTACTTC.

This rearrangement joins TRBV19 to TRBJ1-5; D might be TRBD1 (5 bases). V lost 9 bases to trimming and J lost 6 bases, with 21 bases between them. Germline V gives CDR1 LNHDA, CDR2 SQIVND (reference sequence). CDR3 length: 15 amino acids. Here the CDR3 reads CASKARGFPAQPQHF. Here the CDR3 DNA reads TGTGCCAGCAAAGCCCGGGGGTTTCCAGCTCAGCCCCAGCATTTT.

V and J are TRBV10-3 and TRBJ2-5; TRBD1 matches 9 bases. V trimming: 4 bases; J trimming: 4 bases; junction bases outside the gene matches: 7. CDR3 length equals 15 residues. The germline gives CDR1 ENHRY, CDR2 SYGVKD. This chain's CDR3 is CAISGEGQGLETQYF. The CDR3 DNA sequence: TGTGCCATCAGTGGGGAGGGACAGGGCCTAGAGACCCAGTACTTC.

The V gene is TRBV5-1, the J gene TRBJ1-4; D might be TRBD1 (5 bases). CDR1 and CDR2 (germline): SGHRS, YFSETQ. V lost 0 bases and J 5 bases, leaving 14 bases between the germline ends. This CDR3 comprises 16 residues. CDR3 DNA sequence: TGCGCCAGCAGCTTGGCCGAGTACAGGCCAAATGAAAAACTGTTTTTT. Translation gives CASSLAEYRPNEKLFF.